This T cell receptor beta chain was identified in a study of beta chain features in type 1 diabetes. TCRB transcripts that were expressed got sequenced, as all of the isolated RNA had been reverse transcribed. Data came from immunoSEQ multiplex PCR; TCRdb stores just in-frame clones and leaves some out. The data contain some 350,000 clones, 13% of them singletons. Markers CD45RO/CCR7/CD25/CD127/CD95/CD27 served to sort CD4+ naive, central memory, regulatory and stem cell-like memory cells. General observations from the study: Type 1 diabetes patients had moderately but significantly shorter TCRB CDR3s in all four CD4+ subsets. Compared to healthy donors, patients appeared to have naive, central memory and Treg TCRB repertoires that were more alike.

In this sample, this clone turned up a few times. Antigen specificity is unknown. CDR3 size: 15 residues. V lost 1 base and J lost 3; bases outside the gene matches: 7. CDR1 and CDR2 from the germline V gene are GTSNPN and SVGIG (reference sequence). V is TRBV30 and J is TRBJ2-5, with 8 bases fitting TRBD2. Sequencing used naive CD4+ T cells from blood. This receptor was taken from a woman aged 18-30 years with type 1 diabetes. This CDR3 is CAWSGPAGAKETQYF. In DNA form, the CDR3 reads TGTGCCTGGAGTGGGCCAGCGGGAGCGAAAGAGACCCAGTACTTC.